This TCR beta chain was captured in a study of identical twins. The J segment lost 4 bases and the V segment lost 5 bases, leaving 11 bases of the junction unmatched. Germline assignment: CDR1 DFQATT and CDR2 SNEGSKA (reference sequence). CDR3 length: 15 residues. cDNA carried unique molecular identifiers, and a universal primer site was added by template switching. One entry per CDR3 protein, called by TCRdb with MiXCR from the 5' RACE reads. The table has a few hundred thousand distinct CDR3 sequences, more than 9% seen once. The chain couples TRBV20-1 to TRBJ1-2, with 9 bases lining up with TRBD1. Sequenced: memory T cells sorted from blood. This clonotype originated in a man aged 50-60 years in good health. CDR3 amino acids: CSAVGQDRGPYGYTF. CDR3 sequence (DNA): TGCAGTGCTGTGGGACAGGACAGGGGTCCCTATGGCTACACCTTC.